Listed below are T cell receptor beta chains from one sample, sequenced in a study of T cells expressing NK-cell markers. TCRdb reprocessed the 5' RACE reads; each CDR3 protein has one entry and no DNA is given. Its clone listing holds tens of thousands of distinct CDR3 sequences. Specimen: blood T cells: a sorted CD56 or NKG2C T cell subset, CD4+ or CD8+ T cells, or bulk PBMC T cells (not recorded which). All receptors come from a woman aged 18 to 75 in good health. Both conserved end residues are part of each CDR3.

V gene	J gene	CDR3 protein
TRBV20-1	TRBJ2-5	CSARDRDYLETQYF
TRBV4-2	TRBJ2-3	CASSQDLTRASTDTQYF
TRBV2	TRBJ2-7	CASSHDYSYEQYF
TRBV4-2	TRBJ2-3	CASSQELAGGPDTQYF
TRBV11-2	TRBJ1-1	CASSLTGANTEAFF
TRBV29-1	TRBJ2-3	CSAEVWGTGTDTQYF
TRBV7-9	TRBJ2-7	CASSSTGTSGSYEQYF
TRBV28	TRBJ2-7	CASSPPSSGFAYEQYF
TRBV7-9	TRBJ2-7	CASSSHRDPYEQYF
TRBV9	TRBJ2-7	CASGGRGLEQYF
TRBV6-1	TRBJ2-1	CASTRQGASYNEQFF
TRBV7-9	TRBJ1-1	CASSLNREAFF
TRBV12-3/TRBV12-4	TRBJ2-5	CASSLSGTEGTQYF
TRBV29-1	TRBJ2-6	CSVGGVTGSSGANVLTF
TRBV20-1	TRBJ2-7	CSARDLGRAYEQYF
TRBV11-2	TRBJ1-5	CASSFGGSGNQPQHF
TRBV5-1	TRBJ2-2	CASSLGGQKNTGELFF
TRBV5-6	TRBJ2-1	CASSSVHSLSSYNEQFF
TRBV3-1	TRBJ2-2	CASSQDEGWGTGELFF
TRBV12-3/TRBV12-4	TRBJ1-1	CASSLLVTGEAEAFF
TRBV11-2	TRBJ2-5	CASSFRPRDLPETQYF
TRBV7-8	TRBJ1-2	CASSPTGRVRGYTF
TRBV7-9	TRBJ1-2	CASSPPGQDYGYTF
TRBV20-1	TRBJ1-2	CSADTNRGTYGYTF
TRBV19	TRBJ2-2	CASSAPSDTGELFF